A selection of T cell receptor beta chains follows, all from one sample in a study of early T cells in non-severe SARS-CoV-2 infection. TCRdb called the 5' RACE reads again in MiXCR, with one record for every CDR3 protein. The profile shows tens of thousands of distinct CDR3 sequences, more than 6.5% of them singletons. Sequencing was performed on whole blood, taken at baseline. The receptors shown here come from an adult who was a healthcare worker with PCR-confirmed SARS-CoV-2 infection or an uninfected control (not recorded which). The CDR3 runs from the conserved cysteine through the conserved F or W. A D gene is named only where the DNA matches it firmly. Clone size appears in some rows only: once, few, many, or a class for an expanded clone.

DNA: TGTGCCAGCTGTCCAGGGAGCTCCTACAATGAGCAGTTCTTC
CDR3: CASCPGSSYNEQFF
D: .
size: many
J: TRBJ2-1
V: TRBV12-3/TRBV12-4

DNA: TGTGCCATCAGTGAGGCAGGGGGGAATCAGCCCCAGCATTTT
CDR3: CAISEAGGNQPQHF
D: TRBD1
size: many
J: TRBJ1-5
V: TRBV10-3

DNA: TGTGCCAGCAGTTTCGAGTACAGGCCCTACTCTGGGGCCAACGTCCTGACTTTC
CDR3: CASSFEYRPYSGANVLTF
D: .
size: .
J: TRBJ2-6
V: TRBV27

DNA: TGTGCCAGCAGGCCGGGGGGTTTCTCCTACAATGAGCAGTTCTTC
CDR3: CASRPGGFSYNEQFF
D: TRBD2
size: .
J: TRBJ2-1
V: TRBV6-2/TRBV6-3

DNA: TGCAGTGCCGCTAGCGCCTACTCCTACGAGCAGTACTTC
CDR3: CSAASAYSYEQYF
D: .
size: .
J: TRBJ2-7
V: TRBV20-1

DNA: TGTGCCAGCGTAGGACAGGGGGCGGTTCAGCCCCAGCATTTT
CDR3: CASVGQGAVQPQHF
D: TRBD1
size: many
J: TRBJ1-5
V: TRBV6-2/TRBV6-3

DNA: TGTGCCAGCAGCTACCAATTAGGACAAACTATTAGCGGCTACACCTTC
CDR3: CASSYQLGQTISGYTF
D: .
size: .
J: TRBJ1-2
V: TRBV12-3/TRBV12-4

DNA: TGTGCCACCAGCAGAGATTTGGGTCAGGGGCCCCAGCATTTT
CDR3: CATSRDLGQGPQHF
D: .
size: many
J: TRBJ1-5
V: TRBV15

DNA: TGCAGTGCTACACAGGGACCCCAAGAGACCCAGTACTTC
CDR3: CSATQGPQETQYF
D: .
size: few
J: TRBJ2-5
V: TRBV20-1

DNA: TGTGCCAGTAGTCCCGAGGGGGGAAGCCAGCCCCAGCATTTT
CDR3: CASSPEGGSQPQHF
D: .
size: many
J: TRBJ1-5
V: TRBV19

DNA: TGCAGTGCTAGAGTTGGTATCGCGGACAATGAGCAGTTCTTC
CDR3: CSARVGIADNEQFF
D: .
size: many
J: TRBJ2-1
V: TRBV20-1

DNA: TGCAGCGTTGAAGGAGGGATGAACACTGAAGCTTTCTTT
CDR3: CSVEGGMNTEAFF
D: .
size: many
J: TRBJ1-1
V: TRBV29-1

DNA: TGCAGCCCCGACAGGGCATCTCTATCGGGTTCACCCCTCCACTTT
CDR3: CSPDRASLSGSPLHF
D: TRBD1
size: many
J: TRBJ1-6
V: TRBV29-1